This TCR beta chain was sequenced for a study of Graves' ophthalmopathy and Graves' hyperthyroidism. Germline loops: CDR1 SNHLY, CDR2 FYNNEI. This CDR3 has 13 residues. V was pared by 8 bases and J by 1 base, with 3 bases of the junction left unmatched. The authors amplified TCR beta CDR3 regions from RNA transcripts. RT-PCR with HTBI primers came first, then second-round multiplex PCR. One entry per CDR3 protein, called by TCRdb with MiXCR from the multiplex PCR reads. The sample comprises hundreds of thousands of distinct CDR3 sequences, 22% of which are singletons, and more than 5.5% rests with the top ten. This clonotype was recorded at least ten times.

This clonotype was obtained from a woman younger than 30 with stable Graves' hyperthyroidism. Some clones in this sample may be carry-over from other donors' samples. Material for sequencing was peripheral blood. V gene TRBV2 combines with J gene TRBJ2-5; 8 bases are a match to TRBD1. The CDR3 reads CASFDRGQETQYF. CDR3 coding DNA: TGTGCCAGCTTCGACAGGGGCCAAGAGACCCAGTACTTC.